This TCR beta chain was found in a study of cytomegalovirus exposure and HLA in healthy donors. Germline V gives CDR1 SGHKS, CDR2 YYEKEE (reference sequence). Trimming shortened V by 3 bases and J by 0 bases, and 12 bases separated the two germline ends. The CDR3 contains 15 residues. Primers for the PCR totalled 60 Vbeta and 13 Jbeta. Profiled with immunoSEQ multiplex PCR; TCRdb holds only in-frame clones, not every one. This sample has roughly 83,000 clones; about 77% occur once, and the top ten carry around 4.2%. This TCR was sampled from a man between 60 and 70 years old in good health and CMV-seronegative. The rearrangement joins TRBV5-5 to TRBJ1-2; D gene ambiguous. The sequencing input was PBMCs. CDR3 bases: TGTGCCAGCAGCTCCGGGATCTACTCTAACTATGGCTACACCTTC. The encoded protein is CASSSGIYSNYGYTF.